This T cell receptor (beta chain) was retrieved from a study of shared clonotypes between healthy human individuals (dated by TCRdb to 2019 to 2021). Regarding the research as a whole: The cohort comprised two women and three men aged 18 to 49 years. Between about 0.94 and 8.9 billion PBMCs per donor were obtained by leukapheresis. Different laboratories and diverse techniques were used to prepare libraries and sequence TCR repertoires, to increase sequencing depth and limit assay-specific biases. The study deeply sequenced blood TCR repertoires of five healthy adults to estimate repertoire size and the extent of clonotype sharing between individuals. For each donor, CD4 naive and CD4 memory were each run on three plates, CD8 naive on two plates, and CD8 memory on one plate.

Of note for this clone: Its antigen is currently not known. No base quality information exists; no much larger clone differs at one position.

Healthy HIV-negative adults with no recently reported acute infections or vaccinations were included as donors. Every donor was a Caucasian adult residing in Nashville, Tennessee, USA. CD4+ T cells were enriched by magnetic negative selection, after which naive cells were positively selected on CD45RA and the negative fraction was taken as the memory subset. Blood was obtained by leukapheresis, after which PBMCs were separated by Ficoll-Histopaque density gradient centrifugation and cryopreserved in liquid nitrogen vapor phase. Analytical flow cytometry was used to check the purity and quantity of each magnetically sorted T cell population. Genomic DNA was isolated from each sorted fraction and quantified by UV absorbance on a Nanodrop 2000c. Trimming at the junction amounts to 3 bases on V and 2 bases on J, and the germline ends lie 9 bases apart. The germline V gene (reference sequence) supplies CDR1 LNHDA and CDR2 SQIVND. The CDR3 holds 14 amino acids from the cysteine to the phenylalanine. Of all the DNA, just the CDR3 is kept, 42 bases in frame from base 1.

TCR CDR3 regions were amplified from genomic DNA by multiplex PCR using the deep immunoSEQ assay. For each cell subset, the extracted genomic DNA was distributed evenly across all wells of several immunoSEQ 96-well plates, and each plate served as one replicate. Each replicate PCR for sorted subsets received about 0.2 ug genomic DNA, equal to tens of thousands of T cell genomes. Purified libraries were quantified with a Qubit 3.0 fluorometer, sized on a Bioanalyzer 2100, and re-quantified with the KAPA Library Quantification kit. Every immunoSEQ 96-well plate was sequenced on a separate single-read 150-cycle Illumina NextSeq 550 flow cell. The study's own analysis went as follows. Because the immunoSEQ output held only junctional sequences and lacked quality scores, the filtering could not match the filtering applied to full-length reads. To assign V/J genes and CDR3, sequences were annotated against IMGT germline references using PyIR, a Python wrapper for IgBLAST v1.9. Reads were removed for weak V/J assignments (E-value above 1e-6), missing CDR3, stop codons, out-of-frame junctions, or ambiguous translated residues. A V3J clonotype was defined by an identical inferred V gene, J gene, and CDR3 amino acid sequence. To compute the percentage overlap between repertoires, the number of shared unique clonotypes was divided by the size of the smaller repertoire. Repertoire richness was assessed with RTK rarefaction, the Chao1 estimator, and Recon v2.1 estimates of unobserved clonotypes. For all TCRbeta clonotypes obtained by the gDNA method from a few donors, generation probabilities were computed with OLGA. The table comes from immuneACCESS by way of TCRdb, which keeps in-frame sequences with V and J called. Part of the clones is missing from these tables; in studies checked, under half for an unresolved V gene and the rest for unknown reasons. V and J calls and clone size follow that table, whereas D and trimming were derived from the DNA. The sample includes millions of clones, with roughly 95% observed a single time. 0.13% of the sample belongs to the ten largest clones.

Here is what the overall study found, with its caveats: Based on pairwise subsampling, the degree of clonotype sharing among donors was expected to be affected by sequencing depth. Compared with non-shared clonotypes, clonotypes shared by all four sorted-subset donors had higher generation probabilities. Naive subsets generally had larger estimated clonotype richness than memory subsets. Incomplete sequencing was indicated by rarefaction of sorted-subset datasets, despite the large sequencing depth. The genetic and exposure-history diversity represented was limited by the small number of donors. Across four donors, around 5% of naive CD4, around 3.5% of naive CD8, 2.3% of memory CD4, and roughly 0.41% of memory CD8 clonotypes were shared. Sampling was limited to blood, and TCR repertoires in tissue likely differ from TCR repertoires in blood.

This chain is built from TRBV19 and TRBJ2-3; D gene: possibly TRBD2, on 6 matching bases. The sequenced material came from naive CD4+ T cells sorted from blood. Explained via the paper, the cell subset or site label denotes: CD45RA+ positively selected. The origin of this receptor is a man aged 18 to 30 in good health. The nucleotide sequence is TGTGCCAGTAGTATTGCGCGGGACACAGATACGCAGTATTTT. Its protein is CASSIARDTDTQYF.